This record concerns one TCR beta chain sequence. This clonotype was seen ten or more times. Its recognized antigen is unknown. Per-base quality was not reported, and no clone a single base away is much larger than it. The data stem from a study of Graves' ophthalmopathy and Graves' hyperthyroidism (dated by TCRdb to the late 2010s). For context, the study as a whole: Peripheral blood was collected at initial diagnosis, prior to any treatment. TCR beta repertoire signatures were used to distinguish Graves' ophthalmopathy from Graves' hyperthyroidism and to predict progression to ophthalmopathy. In total, 135 blood samples were TCR-sequenced: 40 to 45 ophthalmopathy, roughly 80 hyperthyroidism and approximately 17 hyperthyroidism-to-ophthalmopathy patients. To explore V-J signatures distinguishing ophthalmopathy from hyperthyroidism, a discovery set of about a hundred patients (roughly 44 ophthalmopathy, over 55 stable hyperthyroidism) was enrolled. An independent validation cohort comprised fewer than 20 hyperthyroidism patients and 15 to 17 patients who later progressed from hyperthyroidism to ophthalmopathy. In more than five hyperthyroidism patients, the T-cell repertoires found in thyroid tissue were compared with those found in blood. Following sample collection, hyperthyroidism patients were given methimazole at a starting dose of 30 mg daily, and ophthalmopathy patients were given high-dose intravenous methylprednisolone. The 100 or so discovery patients were divided at random into training and test sets in a 7:3 ratio.

Patients with ophthalmopathy had moderately to severely active disease, with a Clinical Activity Score of 3 or more, a NOSPECS grade of 4 or more, and a disease duration of less than 3 months. Anyone with other autoimmune diseases, uncontrolled infections, pregnancy or lactation was excluded from the study. Clinical symptoms, serum thyroxine, TRAb, thyroid ultrasound and orbital computed tomography were used for diagnosis. Using Ficoll-Paque density gradient centrifugation, PBMCs were isolated from approximately 11 ml of fresh peripheral blood. Total RNA was extracted with Trizol reagent and quality-checked on an Agilent 2100 Bioanalyzer. Overall results and qualifications from the work: Ophthalmopathy was separated from stable hyperthyroidism by the 13-signature model with more than 85% sensitivity and roughly 83% specificity in cross-validation and with 80%/75% in the test set. Most expanded thyroid clonotypes with frequency above 0.001 were also detected in blood, suggesting blood repertoires may reflect the thyroid immune response. No statistical method was used to set the sample size in advance, and the investigators knew which group each participant was assigned to. In validation, the model predicted ophthalmopathy progression with over 60% sensitivity and around 72% specificity; more than ten predicted patients were CT-confirmed with GO in a median of approximately 6.5 months.

The germline V gene provides CDR1 MNHNS and CDR2 SASEGT. The cysteine opens and the phenylalanine closes a CDR3 of 17 amino acids. The only DNA kept is the CDR3, 51 bases in frame from the first base. Trimmed from V: 1 base; trimmed from J: 3 bases; junction bases lacking a gene match: 9. TCR beta CDR3 regions were amplified from RNA transcripts for repertoire sequencing. The first round was an RT-PCR using HTBI primers with the Qiagen OneStep RT-PCR kit, and this first round was followed by a second-round multiplex PCR, then size selection and purification. The libraries underwent paired-end sequencing with 100 bp reads on an Illumina HiSeq2000. Per the authors' processing: SOAPnuke was used to process the reads, throwing out any read that had adapters, had uncalled bases, had a mean Phred below 15, or lacked an exact constant-primer or identifier match. High-quality paired reads were merged with COPE v1.2.5. Each unique nucleotide sequence was treated as a clonotype, and MiTCR v1.1 was used to align the clonotypes to the IMGT TRB V, D and J references. Analysis was restricted to V-J combinations with a frequency above 0.0001, which covered roughly 99% of repertoires. For each V-J combination, a TCR clonal expansion and chaos score was defined as the ratio of F50 clonal expansion to chaos observed in the TCRdist matrix. Welch's t-statistics and random forest were used to reduce the features to about a dozen V-J combinations, which were then used as input to a naive Bayes classifier. The Morisita-Horn index was used to measure how similar the thyroid and blood repertoires were. TCRdb cleaned the public reads at Q25 with fastp, built clones with MiXCR and kept in-frame beta chains. Each CDR3 protein gets just one entry, which takes the most common genes and DNA from the rows behind it. These V and J calls rely on TCRdb rather than the paper's analysis. The sample table lists some 210,000 distinct CDR3 sequences, 25% to 30% of them with a count of one. Clones ranked in the top ten supply over 7.5% of the sample.

The TCR sequence derives from a man in his forties or fifties with Graves' ophthalmopathy. Donor details come from another sample of the same person, matched by shared clones. The chain uses TRBV6-1 and TRBJ1-5; 7 bases in the junction line up with TRBD1. Source material: peripheral blood. The DNA is as follows: TGTGCCAGCAGTGAAGAACTTACAGGGGCTAACAATCAGCCCCAGCATTTT. It translates as CASSEELTGANNQPQHF.